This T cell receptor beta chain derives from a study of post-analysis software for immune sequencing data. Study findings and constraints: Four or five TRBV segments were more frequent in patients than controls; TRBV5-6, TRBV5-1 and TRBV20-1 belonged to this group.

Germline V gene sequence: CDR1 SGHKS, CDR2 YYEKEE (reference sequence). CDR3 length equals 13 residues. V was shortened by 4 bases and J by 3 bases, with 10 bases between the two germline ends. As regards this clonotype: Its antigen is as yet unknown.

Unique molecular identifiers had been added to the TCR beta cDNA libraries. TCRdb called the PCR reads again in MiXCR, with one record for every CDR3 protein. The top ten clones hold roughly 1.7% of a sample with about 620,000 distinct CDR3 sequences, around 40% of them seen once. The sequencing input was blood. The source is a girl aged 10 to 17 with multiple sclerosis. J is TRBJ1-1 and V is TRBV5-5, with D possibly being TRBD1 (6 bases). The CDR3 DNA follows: TGTGCCAGCAGCCCAGGGACACACACTGAAGCTTTCTTT. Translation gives CASSPGTHTEAFF.